Sequencing of this T cell receptor beta chain was carried out in a study of blood T cell repertoires in COVID-19. About the research overall: COVID-19 samples collected from the United States, Italy and Spain covered acute and convalescent phases. Sources were T cells, B-cell-depleted T cells, or PBMCs; the material itself was cDNA or gDNA.

Recruited during active infection, patients (from Seattle) were subsequently followed longitudinally. Per the authors' pipeline: Using reference gene primer amplification, nucleated cell counts were estimated. This table comes from immunoSEQ multiplex PCR, and its TCRdb copy is limited to in-frame clones, with some not included. The V and J calls and clone size are taken from that table; D and trimming were inferred from the DNA. The sample lists some 290,000 clones; around 87% were seen once. The V end was cut by 5 bases, the J end by 5 bases, with 21 bases between. The CDR3 runs 16 residues. Germline lookup yields CDR1 SGHTA and CDR2 FQGNSA.

The sequence derives from a woman aged 40 to 50 with COVID-19, enrolled during active disease. Sequenced: peripheral blood. The rearrangement links TRBV7-2 to TRBJ2-5; the D gene is possibly TRBD1 (5 bases). The DNA for the CDR3 is TGTGCCAGCAGCCCGCGGCCCCGAAGGGGTCTGGAGACCCAGTACTTC. This encodes CASSPRPRRGLETQYF. The full variable domain, completed using reference TRBV7-2 and TRBJ2-5, is GAGVSQSPSNKVTEKGKDVELRCDPISGHTALYWYRQSLGQGLEFLIYFQGNSAPDKSGLPSDRFSAERTGGSVSTLTIQRTQQEDSAVYLCASSPRPRRGLETQYFGPGTRLLVL.